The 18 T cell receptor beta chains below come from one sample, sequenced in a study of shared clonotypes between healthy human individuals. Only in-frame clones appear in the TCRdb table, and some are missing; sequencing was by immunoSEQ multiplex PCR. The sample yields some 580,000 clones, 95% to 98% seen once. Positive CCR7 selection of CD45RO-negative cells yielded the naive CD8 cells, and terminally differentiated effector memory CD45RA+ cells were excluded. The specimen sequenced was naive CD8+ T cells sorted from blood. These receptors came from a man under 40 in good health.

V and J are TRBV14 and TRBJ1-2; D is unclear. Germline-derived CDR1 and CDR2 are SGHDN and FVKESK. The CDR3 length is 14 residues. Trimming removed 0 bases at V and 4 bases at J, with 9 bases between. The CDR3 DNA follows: TGTGCCAGCAGCCAAGATCGCCGACTCTATGGCTACACCTTC. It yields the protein CASSQDRRLYGYTF.

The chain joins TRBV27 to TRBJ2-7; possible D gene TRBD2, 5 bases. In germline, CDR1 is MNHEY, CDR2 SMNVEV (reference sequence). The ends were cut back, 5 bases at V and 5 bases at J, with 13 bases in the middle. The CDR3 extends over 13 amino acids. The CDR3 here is CASSRLAWDEQYF. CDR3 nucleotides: TGTGCCAGCAGTCGGCTAGCTTGGGACGAGCAGTACTTC.

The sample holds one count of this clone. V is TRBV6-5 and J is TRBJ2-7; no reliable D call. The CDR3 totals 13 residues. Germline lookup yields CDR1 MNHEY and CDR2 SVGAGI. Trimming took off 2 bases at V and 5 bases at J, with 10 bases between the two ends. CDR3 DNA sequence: TGTGCCAGCAGTTACGTAGCCGGCAACGAGCAGTACTTC. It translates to CASSYVAGNEQYF.

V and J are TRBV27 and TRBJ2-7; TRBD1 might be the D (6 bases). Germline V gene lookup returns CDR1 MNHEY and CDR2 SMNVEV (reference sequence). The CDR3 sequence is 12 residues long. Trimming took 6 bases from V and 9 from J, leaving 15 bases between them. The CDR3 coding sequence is TGTGCCAGCAGGAACAGGGTAGGTCGGCAGTACTTC. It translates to CASRNRVGRQYF.

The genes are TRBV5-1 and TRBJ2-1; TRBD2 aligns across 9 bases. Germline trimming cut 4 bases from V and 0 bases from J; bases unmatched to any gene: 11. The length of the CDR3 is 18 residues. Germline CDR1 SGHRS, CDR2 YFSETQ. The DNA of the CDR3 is TGCGCCAGCAGCGGGGATCTAGCGGGGTTCAACTCCTACAATGAGCAGTTCTTC. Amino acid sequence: CASSGDLAGFNSYNEQFF.

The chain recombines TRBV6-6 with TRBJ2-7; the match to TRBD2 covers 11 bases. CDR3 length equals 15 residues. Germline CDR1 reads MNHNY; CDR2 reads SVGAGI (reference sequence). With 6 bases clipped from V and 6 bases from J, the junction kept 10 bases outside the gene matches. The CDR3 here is CASRSTSGGPTEQYF. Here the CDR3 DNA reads TGTGCCAGCAGGTCTACTAGCGGGGGCCCCACCGAGCAGTACTTC.

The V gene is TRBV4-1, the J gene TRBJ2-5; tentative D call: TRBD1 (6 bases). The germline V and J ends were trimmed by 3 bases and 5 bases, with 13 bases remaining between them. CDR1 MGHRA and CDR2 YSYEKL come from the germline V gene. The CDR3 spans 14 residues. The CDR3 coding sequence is TGCGCCAGCAGCCAGGGGGCTTTATTGGAGACCCAGTACTTC. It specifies CASSQGALLETQYF.

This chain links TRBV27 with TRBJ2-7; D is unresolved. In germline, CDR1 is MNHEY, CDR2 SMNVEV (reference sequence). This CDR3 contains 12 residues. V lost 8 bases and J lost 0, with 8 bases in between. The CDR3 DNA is TGTGCCAGCGGCACTCGCTCCTACGAGCAGTACTTC. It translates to CASGTRSYEQYF.

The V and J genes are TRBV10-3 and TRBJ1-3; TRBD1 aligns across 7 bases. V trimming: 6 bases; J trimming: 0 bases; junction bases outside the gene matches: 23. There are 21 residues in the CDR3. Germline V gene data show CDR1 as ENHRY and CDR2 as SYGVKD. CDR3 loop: CAIRGKGDSSPHWDSGNTIYF. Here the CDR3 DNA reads TGTGCCATCAGGGGAAAAGGGGACAGCTCACCCCACTGGGACTCTGGAAACACCATATATTTT.

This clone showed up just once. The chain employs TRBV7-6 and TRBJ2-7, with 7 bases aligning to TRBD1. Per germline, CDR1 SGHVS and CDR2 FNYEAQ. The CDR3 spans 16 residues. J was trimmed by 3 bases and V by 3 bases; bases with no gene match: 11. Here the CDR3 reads CASSFNLPGQSYEQYF. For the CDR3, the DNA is TGTGCCAGCAGCTTCAACCTACCGGGACAGAGCTACGAGCAGTACTTC.

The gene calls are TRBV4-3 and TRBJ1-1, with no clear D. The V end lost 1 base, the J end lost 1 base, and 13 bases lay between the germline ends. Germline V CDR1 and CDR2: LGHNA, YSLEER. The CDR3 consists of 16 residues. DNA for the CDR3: TGCGCCAGCAGCCAAGGTCTGGCGACCGGGAACACTGAAGCTTTCTTT. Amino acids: CASSQGLATGNTEAFF.

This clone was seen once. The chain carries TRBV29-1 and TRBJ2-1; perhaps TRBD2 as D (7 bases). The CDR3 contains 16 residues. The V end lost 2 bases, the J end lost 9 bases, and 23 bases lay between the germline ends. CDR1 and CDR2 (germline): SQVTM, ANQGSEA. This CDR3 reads CSVELARGPSRTEQFF. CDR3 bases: TGCAGCGTTGAACTGGCGCGGGGGCCTAGTAGGACTGAGCAGTTCTTC.

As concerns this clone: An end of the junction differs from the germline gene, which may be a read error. DNA for the CDR3: TGTGCCAGCAGTTTAGAGGGTGAGCAGTTCTTC. As protein: CASSLEGEQFF. The chain links TRBV7-9 to TRBJ2-1; TRBD2 is a possible D gene (5 bases). The germline V gene has CDR1 SEHNR and CDR2 FQNEAQ (reference sequence). The CDR3 covers 11 residues.

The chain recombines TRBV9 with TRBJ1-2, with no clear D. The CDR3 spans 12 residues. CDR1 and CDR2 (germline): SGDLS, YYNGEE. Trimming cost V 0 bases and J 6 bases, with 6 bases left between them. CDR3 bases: TGTGCCAGCAGCGTAGTTACTAATGGCTACACCTTC. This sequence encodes CASSVVTNGYTF.

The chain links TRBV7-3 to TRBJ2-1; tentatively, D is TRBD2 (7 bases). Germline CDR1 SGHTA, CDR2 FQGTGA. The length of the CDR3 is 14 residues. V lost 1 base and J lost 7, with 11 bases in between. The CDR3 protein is CASSLSAGANEQFF. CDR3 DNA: TGTGCCAGCAGCTTAAGCGCGGGGGCAAATGAGCAGTTCTTC.

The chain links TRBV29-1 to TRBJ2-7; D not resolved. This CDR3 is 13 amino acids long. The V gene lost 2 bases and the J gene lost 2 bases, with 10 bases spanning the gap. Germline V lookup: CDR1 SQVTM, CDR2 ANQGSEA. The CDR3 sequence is CSVEFDGPYEQYF. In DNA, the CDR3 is TGCAGCGTTGAATTCGACGGGCCCTACGAGCAGTACTTC.

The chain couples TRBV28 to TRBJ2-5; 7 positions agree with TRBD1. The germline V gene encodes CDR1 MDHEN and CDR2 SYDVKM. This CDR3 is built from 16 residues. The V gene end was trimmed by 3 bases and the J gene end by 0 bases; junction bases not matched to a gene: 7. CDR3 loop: CASSFRGQSYQETQYF. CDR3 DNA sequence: TGTGCCAGCAGTTTTAGGGGGCAGAGCTACCAAGAGACCCAGTACTTC.

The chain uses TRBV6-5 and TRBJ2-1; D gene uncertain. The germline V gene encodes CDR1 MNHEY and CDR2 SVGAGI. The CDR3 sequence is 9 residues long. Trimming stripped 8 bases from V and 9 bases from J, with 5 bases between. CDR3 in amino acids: CASGLEQFF. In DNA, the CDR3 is TGTGCCAGCGGCCTTGAGCAGTTCTTC.